These 17 T cell receptor beta chains share one sample of origin, sequenced in a study of blood T cell repertoires in COVID-19. Sequenced by immunoSEQ multiplex PCR; TCRdb stores in-frame clones only, minus some. This sample carries tens of thousands of clones, 74% of them seen once, and the ten largest clones take about 28%. Sequencing was done on a sample of peripheral blood. These receptors all come from an elderly woman with acute or convalescent COVID-19.

In this sample, this clone turned up a few times. V usage is TRBV7-9 and J usage is TRBJ2-7; 9 nucleotides agree with TRBD1. The CDR3 is 15 residues long. The trim removed 5 bases at V and 2 bases at J, leaving 7 bases unmatched. Looked up from germline, CDR1 is SEHNR and CDR2 is FQNEAQ (reference sequence). The CDR3 sequence: CASSPLDRGTYEQYF. As DNA, the CDR3 is TGTGCCAGCAGCCCCCTTGACAGGGGGACCTACGAGCAGTACTTC.

The chain joins TRBV7-3 to TRBJ2-3; 7 bases are a match to TRBD2. CDR1 and CDR2 from the germline V gene are SGHTA and FQGTGA. V shed 5 bases, J shed 0 bases, and the junction held 14 bases outside the gene matches. The CDR3 consists of 18 residues. The CDR3 spells CASSPGGLFLSSTDTQYF. Written as DNA, the CDR3 is TGTGCCAGCAGCCCTGGGGGACTATTCTTATCTAGCACAGATACGCAGTATTTT.

CDR3 coding DNA: TGCGCCAGCAGCCAAGATTCCCAGTCCCACGAGCAGTACTTC. Encoded protein: CASSQDSQSHEQYF. J is TRBJ2-7 and V is TRBV4-3; D gene ambiguous. The germline V gene has CDR1 LGHNA and CDR2 YSLEER. The CDR3 covers 14 residues. V was trimmed by 0 bases and J by 5 bases, leaving 11 bases between them.

The chain joins TRBV7-2 to TRBJ1-3; D is ambiguous. Germline CDR1 reads SGHTA; CDR2 reads FQGNSA. With 1 base removed from V and 1 base from J, the gap between germline ends came to 5 bases. This CDR3 is 14 amino acids long. In DNA, the CDR3 is TGTGCCAGCAGCTTAGGAGGATCTGGAAACACCATATATTTT. This translates into CASSLGGSGNTIYF.

A few counts support this clone. The chain joins TRBV7-2 to TRBJ1-3; 10 positions match TRBD1. Trimming at V came to 4 bases and at J to 4 bases, leaving 13 bases not matched to a gene. The CDR3 is made up of 18 amino acids. Germline CDR1 is SGHTA and CDR2 is FQGNSA. The DNA for the CDR3 is TGTGCCAGCAGCTCGGCGCCGGGACAGGGGACCACGGGAAACACCATATATTTT. Residues: CASSSAPGQGTTGNTIYF. Full variable domain (rest looked up from reference TRBV7-2 and TRBJ1-3): GAGVSQSPSNKVTEKGKDVELRCDPISGHTALYWYRQSLGQGLEFLIYFQGNSAPDKSGLPSDRFSAERTGGSVSTLTIQRTQQEDSAVYLCASSSAPGQGTTGNTIYFGEGSWLTVV.

The gene calls are TRBV7-9 and TRBJ2-7, with TRBD2 as a possible D gene (7 bases). The length of the CDR3 is 15 residues. Germline V CDR1 and CDR2: SEHNR, FQNEAQ (reference sequence). V gave up 0 bases and J gave up 6 bases, with 15 bases separating them. The chain's CDR3 is CASSLAIGGQGEQYF. The DNA for the CDR3 is TGTGCCAGCAGCTTAGCTATCGGGGGGCAGGGCGAGCAGTACTTC.

This clone was seen a handful of times. The rearrangement uses TRBV19 and TRBJ1-6; D possibly corresponds to TRBD1 (6 bases). The CDR3 is 14 residues long. The germline V gene encodes CDR1 LNHDA and CDR2 SQIVND (reference sequence). V lost 5 bases to trimming and J lost 7 bases, with 12 bases between them. In DNA, the CDR3 is TGTGCCAGTAGTCCGGGGGGACAAAATTCACCCCTCCACTTT. This gives the protein CASSPGGQNSPLHF.

V and J are TRBV30 and TRBJ1-2; 7 nucleotides match TRBD1. The CDR3 spans 12 residues. The germline CDR1 and CDR2 sequences are GTSNPN and SVGIG (reference sequence). The trim removed 3 bases at V and 7 bases at J, leaving 5 bases unmatched. CDR3 nucleotides: TGTGCCTGGAGACCCGACAGGGTTGGCTACACCTTC. It codes for CAWRPDRVGYTF.

The rearrangement uses TRBV9 and TRBJ1-2; TRBD1 matches 8 bases. Trimming cost V 4 bases and J 3 bases; bases outside gene matches: 5. Germline-derived CDR1 and CDR2 are SGDLS and YYNGEE. There are 14 residues in the CDR3. The CDR3, as DNA: TGTGCCAGCAGCCTAGGGACAGGCGACTATGGCTACACCTTC. Protein product: CASSLGTGDYGYTF. The variable domain in full, completed from reference TRBV9 and TRBJ1-2, reads DSGVTQTPKHLITATGQRVTLRCSPRSGDLSVYWYQQSLDQGLQFLIQYYNGEERAKGNILERFSAQQFPDLHSELNLSSLELGDSALYFCASSLGTGDYGYTFGSGTRLTVV.

The chain is built from TRBV15 and TRBJ2-1; the D gene is possibly TRBD1 (6 bases). The CDR3 covers 14 residues. CDR1 is LNHNV, CDR2 YYDKDF, per germline (reference sequence). V lost 1 base to trimming and J lost 5 bases, with 9 bases between them. Here the CDR3 DNA reads TGTGCCACCAGCAGAGGGACAGTCAACAATGAGCAGTTCTTC. This encodes CATSRGTVNNEQFF. The variable domain in full, completed from reference TRBV15 and TRBJ2-1, reads DAMVIQNPRYQVTQFGKPVTLSCSQTLNHNVMYWYQQKSSQAPKLLFHYYDKDFNNEADTPDNFQSRRPNTSFCFLDIRSPGLGDTAMYLCATSRGTVNNEQFFGPGTRLTVL.

The chain carries TRBV28 and TRBJ2-5, with 7 bases fitting TRBD2. The CDR3 contains 16 residues. Germline V gene sequence: CDR1 MDHEN, CDR2 SYDVKM. The V gene end was trimmed by 4 bases and the J gene end by 9 bases; junction bases not matched to a gene: 17. The CDR3 sequence is CASSSTGTTGGGSQYF. The CDR3 region has the DNA TGTGCCAGCAGTTCCACCGGGACGACGGGAGGTGGGTCCCAGTACTTC.

The V gene is TRBV29-1, the J gene TRBJ2-1, with D perhaps matching TRBD2 (5 bases). The germline gives CDR1 SQVTM, CDR2 ANQGSEA. The CDR3 sequence is 14 residues long. V was pared by 1 base and J by 1 base, with 8 bases between. The CDR3 DNA reads TGCAGCGTTGAAGGGCGCGGGTCCTACAATGAGCAGTTCTTC. This encodes CSVEGRGSYNEQFF.

The V call is TRBV15, the J call TRBJ2-1; D is unclear. The CDR3 runs to 17 residues. Germline lookup yields CDR1 LNHNV and CDR2 YYDKDF (reference sequence). Between the trimmed V and J ends, which lost 6 bases and 0 bases, there was a span of 18 bases. CDR3 sequence: CATRKFGGVSSYNEQFF. The CDR3 DNA follows: TGTGCCACCAGAAAATTCGGCGGAGTGAGCTCCTACAATGAGCAGTTCTTC.

The chain recombines TRBV18 with TRBJ2-4; perhaps TRBD1 as D (5 bases). Germline V CDR1 and CDR2: KGHSH, LQKENI. This CDR3 is 15 amino acids long. V dropped 3 bases and J dropped 2 bases, with 11 bases sitting between them. CDR3 coding DNA: TGTGCCAGCTCACCGGGGCAGGGTTCCAAAAACATTCAGTACTTC. Its translation is CASSPGQGSKNIQYF.

The table lists this clone with a count of one. The V gene is TRBV11-3, the J gene TRBJ2-1, with D perhaps TRBD2 (5 bases). The V end was cut by 6 bases, the J end by 8 bases, with 17 bases between. Germline V gene sequence: CDR1 SGHNT, CDR2 YENEEA. The CDR3 is made up of 14 amino acids. CDR3 in amino acids: CASRRRTETDEQFF. CDR3 in DNA: TGTGCCAGCAGGCGAAGGACTGAGACCGATGAGCAGTTCTTC.

The chain carries TRBV10-3 and TRBJ2-7; the match to TRBD2 covers 10 bases. J was trimmed by 5 bases and V by 7 bases; bases with no gene match: 5. CDR3 length: 13 amino acids. Germline V gene lookup returns CDR1 ENHRY and CDR2 SYGVKD. CDR3 DNA sequence: TGTGCCATCACCGGGACTAGCGTGCACGAGCAGTACTTC. Protein: CAITGTSVHEQYF.

The chain recombines TRBV7-3 with TRBJ2-1; unclear D gene. The CDR3 sequence is 13 residues long. CDR1 SGHTA and CDR2 FQGTGA come from the germline V gene. Deletions cut 5 bases from V and 10 bases from J, with 15 bases between. Written as DNA, the CDR3 is TGTGCCAGCAGCCCTACCAGGAAGTCCGAGCAGTTCTTC. Protein sequence: CASSPTRKSEQFF.